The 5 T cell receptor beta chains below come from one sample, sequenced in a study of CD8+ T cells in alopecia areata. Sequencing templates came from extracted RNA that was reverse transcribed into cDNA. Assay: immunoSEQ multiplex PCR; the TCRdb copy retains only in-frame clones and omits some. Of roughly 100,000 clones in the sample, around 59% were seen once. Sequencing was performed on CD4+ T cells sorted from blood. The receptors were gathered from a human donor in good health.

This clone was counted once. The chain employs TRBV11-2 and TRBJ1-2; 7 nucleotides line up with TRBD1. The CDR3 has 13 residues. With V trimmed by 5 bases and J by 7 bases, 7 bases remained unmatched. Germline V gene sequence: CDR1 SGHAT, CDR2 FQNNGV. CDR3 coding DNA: TGTGCCAGCAGCCGAGAGACAGGGCTTGGCTACACCTTC. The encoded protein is CASSRETGLGYTF.

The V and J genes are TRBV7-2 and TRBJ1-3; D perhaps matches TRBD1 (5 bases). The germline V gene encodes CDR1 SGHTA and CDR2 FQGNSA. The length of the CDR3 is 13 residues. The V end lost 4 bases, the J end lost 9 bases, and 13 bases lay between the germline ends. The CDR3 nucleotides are TGTGCCAGCAGCTACCCAGGGTATGGCACCATATATTTT. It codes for CASSYPGYGTIYF.

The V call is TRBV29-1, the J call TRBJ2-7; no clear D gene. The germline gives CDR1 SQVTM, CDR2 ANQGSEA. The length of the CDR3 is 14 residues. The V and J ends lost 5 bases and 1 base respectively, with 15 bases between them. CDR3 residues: CSVKRSHSSYEQYF. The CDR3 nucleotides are TGCAGCGTTAAGAGGAGCCATTCGTCCTACGAGCAGTACTTC.

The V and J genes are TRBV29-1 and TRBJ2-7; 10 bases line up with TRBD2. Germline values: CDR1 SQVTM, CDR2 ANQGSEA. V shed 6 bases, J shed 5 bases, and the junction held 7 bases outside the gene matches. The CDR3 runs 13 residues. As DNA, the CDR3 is TGCAGCGTCGAGCGGGGGGGCGGCGACGAGCAGTACTTC. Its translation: CSVERGGGDEQYF.

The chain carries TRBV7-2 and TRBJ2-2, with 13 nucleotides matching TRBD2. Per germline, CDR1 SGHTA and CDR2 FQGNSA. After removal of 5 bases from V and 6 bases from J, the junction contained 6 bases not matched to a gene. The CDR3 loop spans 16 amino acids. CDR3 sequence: CASSTQTSGGSGELFF. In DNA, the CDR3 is TGTGCCAGCAGCACGCAGACTAGCGGGGGGTCCGGGGAGCTGTTTTTT.